Listed below are T cell receptor beta chains from one sample, sequenced in a study of CD8 T cells in ankylosing spondylitis. Using its own MiXCR run on the 5' RACE reads, TCRdb lists one record per CDR3 protein. The table lists about 540,000 distinct CDR3 sequences, 10% to 15% of them singletons. The specimen was blood, either unsorted or a sorted T cell fraction (not recorded which). These receptors originate from a male donor with ankylosing spondylitis. Both conserved end residues are trimmed from each CDR3. Fields, in order: V gene, CDR3 length, CDR3 protein.

TRBV9 | 13 | ASSPLTGEGTEAF
TRBV2 | 12 | ASSASTPRQPQH
TRBV12-3/TRBV12-4 | 13 | ASSFYSLSSQPQH
TRBV3-1 | 16 | ASQRGGTSGLSYNEQF
TRBV29-1 | 13 | SVGEPTGNDNEQF
TRBV7-7 | 14 | ASSPRSSGSYNEQF
TRBV30 | 11 | ALRRGSTDTQY
TRBV7-2 | 13 | ASSRGGLGRTEAF
TRBV28 | 12 | ASSLNSGGYGYT
TRBV29-1 | 13 | SVVKWTGGQDTQY
TRBV10-1 | 14 | ASSDGLAGITDTQY
TRBV24-1 | 14 | ATSPGTGRNNQPQH
TRBV6-2/TRBV6-3 | 12 | ASSYPDRRYGYT
TRBV19 | 13 | ASSTDSSSYNEQF
TRBV10-1 | 11 | ATSRDTYNEQF
TRBV2 | 14 | ASTGQLLSGANVLT
TRBV29-1 | 14 | SVELAGASGANVLT
TRBV24-1 | 13 | ATSETGRSYNEQF
TRBV20-1 | 12 | SARVVGVYGELF
TRBV9 | 14 | ASSEGLAGYTGELF
TRBV5-5 | 11 | ASSLDIAQPQH
TRBV7-8 | 16 | ASSFNEASGSDWETQY
TRBV20-1 | 13 | SAREGQGARWGYT
TRBV7-8 | 13 | ASSLVAASYNEQF
TRBV3-1 | 12 | ASSQHESNQPQH
TRBV18 | 12 | ASSPDPSNTEAF
TRBV6-1 | 12 | ASSEQAGGLGYT
TRBV27 | 14 | ASSLSAFSGTDTQY
TRBV7-2 | 13 | ASSLRGEGIDEQF
TRBV20-1 | 12 | SARQWTGNNEQF
TRBV5-1 | 14 | ASSLPLTDSYNEQF
TRBV20-1 | 13 | SARDYPTSSYEQY
TRBV3-1 | 12 | ASSPGWVNTEAF
TRBV20-1 | 12 | SARAAGVISPLH
TRBV28 | 12 | ASSFLGRNNEQF
TRBV9 | 13 | ASSVAGHNTGELF
TRBV3-1 | 12 | ASSNGHFTYEQY
TRBV20-1 | 13 | SARSGQQLIHEQF
TRBV6-2/TRBV6-3 | 12 | ASSYSPRTGGYT
TRBV24-1 | 13 | ATSVLAGDPDTQY
TRBV20-1 | 11 | SAPGQGRKGYT
TRBV10-3 | 13 | AIRTGGLRTDTQY
TRBV20-1 | 11 | SALLASTDTQY
TRBV24-1 | 14 | ATSGVTGASYNEQF
TRBV7-9 | 13 | ASSPRRGGFAEQF
TRBV20-1 | 12 | SASRLAGAHEQY
TRBV7-9 | 13 | ASSSLGGRGNEQF
TRBV6-1 | 13 | ASSEWDTTNYGYT
TRBV16 | 12 | ASSPLGTGDEQF
TRBV10-2 | 10 | ASRRDIYEQY